This TCR beta chain derives from a study of blood T cell repertoires in COVID-19 (TCRdb year 2020). In the study overall: Samples covering the acute and convalescent phases of COVID-19 were provided by collaborators in the United States, Italy and Spain. Samples were obtained from the ongoing ImmuneRACE study (first 160 participants) and from about 1,300 subjects provided by 6 global collaborators. The repertoires were released in a freely available public database intended as a resource for research on the immune response to SARS-CoV-2. The material from the prospective study consisted of cDNA or gDNA derived from T cells, B-cell-depleted T cells, or PBMCs. Sample metadata almost always included a de-identified subject ID, COVID-19 status, age in years and sex. Deeply sampled blood TCRbeta repertoires from subjects exposed to, actively infected with, or recovered from COVID-19 were included in the dataset. HLA class I and class II types, where available, came from metadata supplied by the sample provider rather than from assay-based typing. On the study overall, not on this receptor specifically: The quantity of clinical and demographic metadata differed by source and by participant and was supplied without curation.

Trimming takes 2 bases off V and 4 bases off J; junction bases not matched to a gene: 12. According to the germline V gene, CDR1 reads MNHNS and CDR2 reads SASEGT. The CDR3, from cysteine to phenylalanine, totals 18 residues. Just CDR3 DNA is preserved here, 54 bases in frame from base 1. TCRbeta CDR3 regions were amplified from genomic DNA by means of the immunoSEQ Assay, a bias-controlled multiplex PCR. As for the authors' bioinformatics: The number of nucleated cells in each sample was estimated by amplification of reference gene primers within the assay. To quantify the absolute abundance of each unique TCRbeta CDR3 rearrangement, sequence reads were collapsed and filtered. Productive Simpson clonality was computed per sample as the square root of Simpson's diversity index over productive rearrangements. In its TCRdb copy, this immuneACCESS table keeps in-frame sequences only and misses some clones. Where compared with another copy, unresolved V genes explain less than half of these, and the others have no known cause. For V, J and clone size, that table is used; D and trimming come from the DNA. This sample comprises approximately 260,000 clones, about 79% of them detected only once. More than 9.5% of the sample rests with the top ten.

Regarding this clone: Its specific antigen is unknown. No base-level quality is on record; no much larger clone is a single base apart.

Each collaborating institution followed its own protocols to collect whole blood in K2EDTA tubes. For TCRbeta analysis, collaborator samples were shipped as frozen whole blood, as isolated PBMCs, or as DNA extracted from either sample type. This sequence originates from a woman aged 80 or older with acute or convalescent COVID-19. The chain was built from TRBV6-1 and TRBJ2-3; 10 bases in between match TRBD2. The source material was peripheral blood. The DNA sequence is TGTGCCAGCAGTGAAAGAAAACTAGCGGGGAATTTCCCAGATACGCAGTATTTT. Its coded protein is CASSERKLAGNFPDTQYF.